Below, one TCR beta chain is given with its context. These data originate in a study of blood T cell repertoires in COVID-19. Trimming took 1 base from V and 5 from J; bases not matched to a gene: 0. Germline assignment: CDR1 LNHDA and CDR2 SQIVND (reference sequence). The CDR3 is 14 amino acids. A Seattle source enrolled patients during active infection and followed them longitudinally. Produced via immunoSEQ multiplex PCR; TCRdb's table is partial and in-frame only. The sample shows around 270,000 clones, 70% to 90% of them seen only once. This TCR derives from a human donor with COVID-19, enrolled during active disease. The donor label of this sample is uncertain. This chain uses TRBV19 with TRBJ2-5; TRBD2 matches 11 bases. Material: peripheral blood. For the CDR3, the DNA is TGTGCCAGTAGTATAGGACTAGCGGGGGAGACCCAGTACTTC. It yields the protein CASSIGLAGETQYF.